This TCR beta chain was retrieved from a study of blood T cell repertoires in COVID-19. The CDR3 is 12 amino acids. The V gene's germline CDR1 is MNHNS and CDR2 SASEGT. V was trimmed by 3 bases and J by 5 bases, leaving 5 bases between them. This clone was picked up one time. Data came from immunoSEQ multiplex PCR; TCRdb stores just in-frame clones and leaves some out. The sample lists 19,000 or so clones, roughly 80% occurring once. This sequence joins TRBV6-1 and TRBJ1-5; no clear D gene. The clonotype was recovered from a human donor in a cohort sampled during active COVID-19. The sequenced sample consisted of peripheral blood. CDR3 DNA sequence: TGTGCCAGCAGTGAGAGCGATCAGCCCCAGCATTTT. Translation: CASSESDQPQHF.